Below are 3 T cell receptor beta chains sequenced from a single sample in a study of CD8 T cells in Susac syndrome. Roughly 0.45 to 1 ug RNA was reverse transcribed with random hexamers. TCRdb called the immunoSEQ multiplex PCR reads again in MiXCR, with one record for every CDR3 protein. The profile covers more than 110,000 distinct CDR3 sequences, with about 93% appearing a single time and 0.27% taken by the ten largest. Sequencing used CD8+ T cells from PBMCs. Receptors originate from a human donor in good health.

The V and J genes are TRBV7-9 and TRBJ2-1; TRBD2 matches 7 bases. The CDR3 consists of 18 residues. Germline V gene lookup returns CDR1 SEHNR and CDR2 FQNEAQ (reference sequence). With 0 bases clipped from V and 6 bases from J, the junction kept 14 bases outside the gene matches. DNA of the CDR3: TGTGCCAGCAGCTTAGCGCCATGGCAGGGAGGGTCGAGCAATGAGCAGTTCTTC. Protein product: CASSLAPWQGGSSNEQFF.

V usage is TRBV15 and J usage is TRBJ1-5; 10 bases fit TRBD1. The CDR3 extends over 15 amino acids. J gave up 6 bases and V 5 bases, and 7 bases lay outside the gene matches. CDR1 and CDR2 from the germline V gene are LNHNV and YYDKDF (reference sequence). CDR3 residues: CATSQTGGLGQPQHF. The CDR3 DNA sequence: TGTGCCACCAGCCAGACAGGGGGCTTGGGTCAGCCCCAGCATTTT.

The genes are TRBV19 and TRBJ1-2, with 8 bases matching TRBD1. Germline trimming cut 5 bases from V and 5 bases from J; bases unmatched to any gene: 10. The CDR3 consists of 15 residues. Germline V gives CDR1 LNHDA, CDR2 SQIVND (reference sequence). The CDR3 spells CASSVGQGSFYGYTF. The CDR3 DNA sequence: TGTGCCAGTAGTGTCGGACAGGGAAGCTTTTATGGCTACACCTTC.